This is a list of T cell receptor beta chains from one sample in a study of tumor-infiltrating lymphocytes in localized non-small cell lung cancer. Assay: immunoSEQ multiplex PCR; the TCRdb copy retains only in-frame clones and omits some. The sample lists over 10,000 clones; about four fifths were seen once. Sequencing was performed on lung tumor tissue. The receptors here all came from a human donor with non-small cell lung cancer. Both conserved end residues are part of each CDR3. A D gene is named only where the DNA matches it firmly.

CDR3	D	V	length
CASSPPTAGFGNEQFF	TRBD2	TRBV14	16
CASSEVRRDEQYF	-	TRBV2	13
CASSPQGFSEQFF	TRBD1	TRBV28	13
CASSVAQGITDTQYF	-	TRBV9	15
CASSNRLLSGTGEYNEQFF	TRBD1	TRBV14	19
CASSPGGPGEKLFF	TRBD1	TRBV5-5	14
CASSQAGGWKYGYTF	-	TRBV14	15
CASSVRDRNNSPLHF	TRBD1	TRBV5-4	15
CASRREGAEKLFF	TRBD1	TRBV4-1	13
CASSSQGLGSPLHF	-	TRBV5-4	14
CASSPKIGLLNTEAFF	-	TRBV19	16
CASARFKSTDTQYF	-	TRBV6-6	14
CASSIRGVLGRNTEAFF	-	TRBV19	17
CASSLYRPGTGEDTQYF	-	TRBV27	17
CSALHRVGQPQHF	-	TRBV29-1	13
CASRPGGNADEQYF	TRBD2	TRBV5-1	14
CASSFSGVYSGNTIYF	-	TRBV7-2	16
CASSYNSPGIGGYTF	-	TRBV6-5	15
CASSQSQTGAYEQYF	TRBD1	TRBV5-4	15
CASSFPGLIGNTIYF	-	TRBV28	15
CASSMGQGREGEQFF	TRBD1	TRBV19	15
CASSVEGATDTQYF	-	TRBV9	14
CASSPYRGVAQYF	TRBD2	TRBV6-5	13
CASSLGTGQANYGYTF	TRBD1	TRBV5-1	16
CAIRGQGSGNEQFF	TRBD1	TRBV10-3	14
CSVRLDRGHYGYTF	TRBD1	TRBV29-1	14
CASSPLYVQYF	-	TRBV28	11
CASSQGPGRGMNTEAFF	-	TRBV14	17
CASSLQGLNEKLFF	-	TRBV14	14
CASSLGTTNYGYTF	-	TRBV11-2	14
CASRAGDHYNEQFF	TRBD2	TRBV14	14
CASSLGASGSTDTQYF	TRBD2	TRBV5-1	16
CASSESGSEQFF	-	TRBV10-1	12
CASSQGSGGLNTEAFF	-	TRBV4-3	16
CASSLNNEQFF	-	TRBV5-4	11
CASSYLAGGWNTGELFF	TRBD2	TRBV7-8	17
CASSITGSSYEQYF	-	TRBV7-2	14
CASSPPSPGAGANVLTF	-	TRBV4-3	17
CATSAAGGFGGEQFF	TRBD2	TRBV15	15
CSAALGFEGYTF	-	TRBV29-1	12
CASSEVGGGKEQYF	-	TRBV6-1	14
CASSFTGGYTGELFF	TRBD1	TRBV5-4	15
CATQGNTGELFF	-	TRBV10-3	12
CASSLRGGITEAFF	TRBD1	TRBV7-2	14
CASSADNWGGYTF	-	TRBV5-1	13
CASSPLTEGGFGYTF	TRBD1	TRBV6-5	15
CASSLLLGTLHF	-	TRBV28	12
CASSGGQGYEKLFF	TRBD1	TRBV9	14
CAISEPPGTGTNEKLFF	TRBD1	TRBV10-3	17
CATSRVDSFYGYTF	-	TRBV15	14
CASSTGTGSGNTIYF	TRBD1	TRBV18	15
CASSPSMTGGAEGYTF	TRBD1	TRBV6-4	16
CATLPTGPLNQPQHF	-	TRBV6-6	15
CASSLNREEQYF	-	TRBV7-6	12